A selection of T cell receptor beta chains follows, all from one sample in a study of beta chain features in type 1 diabetes. TCRdb keeps only in-frame clones here, not all; method: immunoSEQ multiplex PCR. The sample consists of under 450,000 clones, 11% to 15% of them appearing once. The sample taken for sequencing was naive CD4+ T cells from blood. These receptors all come from a man aged 25 to 45 in good health. Both conserved end residues are part of each CDR3. A D gene is named only where the DNA matches it firmly. Clone size is stated in some rows and not others, as once, few, many or a class when expanded.

v_call	j_call	clone_size	d_call	cdr3_aa	cdr3_nt
TRBV2	TRBJ2-3	.	.	CASSGEGTGRDTQYF	TGTGCCAGCAGTGGCGAGGGGACCGGGAGAGATACGCAGTATTTT
TRBV4-3	TRBJ2-3	once	.	CASSQDPLTRASRSDTQYF	TGCGCCAGCAGCCAAGACCCATTAACACGCGCTAGCAGATCAGATACGCAGTATTTT
TRBV18	TRBJ1-1	.	.	CASSPLIQGIETEAFF	TGTGCCAGCTCACCACTCATACAGGGAATTGAGACTGAAGCTTTCTTT
TRBV2	TRBJ2-1	.	.	CASKKDGAYNEQFF	TGTGCCAGCAAGAAGGACGGCGCCTACAATGAGCAGTTCTTC
TRBV15	TRBJ2-3	.	.	CATGWTNTDTQYF	TGTGCCACCGGGTGGACGAACACAGATACGCAGTATTTT
TRBV10-3	TRBJ2-3	.	.	CAISESQGTDTQYF	TGTGCCATCAGTGAATCCCAGGGGACAGATACGCAGTATTTT
TRBV30	TRBJ2-3	.	TRBD2	CAWSVGTSGLSTDTQYF	TGTGCCTGGAGTGTAGGAACTAGCGGGCTTTCTACAGATACGCAGTATTTT
TRBV25-1	TRBJ1-1	.	TRBD1	CASRDRSRVNTEAFF	TGTGCCAGCAGGGACAGGAGCAGAGTAAACACTGAAGCTTTCTTT
TRBV23-1	TRBJ1-5	.	TRBD1	CASSQEFEADRGNQPQHF	TGCGCCAGCAGTCAGGAATTTGAGGCCGACAGGGGCAATCAGCCCCAGCATTTT
TRBV19	TRBJ2-2	few	TRBD2	CASSIDVDGRASGELFF	TGTGCCAGTAGTATAGATGTTGACGGGAGGGCTTCCGGGGAGCTGTTTTTT
TRBV4-3	TRBJ2-3	few	.	CASSQERSAGLLDTQYF	TGCGCCAGCAGCCAAGAGAGGAGCGCAGGGTTATTAGATACGCAGTATTTT
TRBV9	TRBJ2-2	once	.	CASSVAPYTNTGELFF	TGTGCCAGCAGCGTAGCCCCTTATACGAACACCGGGGAGCTGTTTTTT